The clone carrying this TCR beta chain has a count of ten or more. Its cognate antigen is unknown. This entry is derived from a study of molecular identifiers for immune sequencing clone quantification. Study in general: In replicates, the authors split RNA from about 20,000 or 100,000 naive CD8 cells five ways and sequenced four.

This CDR3 has 14 amino acids. Between the trimmed V and J ends, which lost 5 bases and 8 bases, there was a span of 18 bases. The germline CDR1 and CDR2 sequences are MNHEY and SMNVEV (reference sequence). One entry per CDR3 protein, called by TCRdb with MiXCR from the PCR reads. The sample carries about 40,000 distinct CDR3 sequences, about a fifth recorded once. Study-level points and caveats: Under 1% of molecules in naive cells, but over 97% of effector molecules, belonged to clones above 20 RNA copies.

Based on a CD8+CD4-CCR7+CD45RA+ profile, naive CD8 T cells were sorted. The TCR comes from a human donor in good health. Some libraries in this study had Jurkat cell RNA spiked in. The sequencing sample was made of naive CD8+ T cells from blood, with Jurkat cell RNA spiked in. Subset: FACS-sorted CD8+CD4-CCR7+CD45RA+ naive T cells. The chain uses TRBV27 and TRBJ1-1, with a tentative D call TRBD1 (6 bases). The CDR3 coding sequence is TGTGCCAGCAGTGCCATTGCAGGGGCCCTGGAAGCTTTCTTT. Protein sequence: CASSAIAGALEAFF.